This TCR beta chain was documented in a study of T-cell memory formation after mild COVID-19. The CDR3 is made up of 15 amino acids. Trimming took 0 bases from V and 5 from J; bases not matched to a gene: 7. CDR1 LGHNA and CDR2 YNFKEQ come from the germline V gene. MiXCR, run by TCRdb on the 5' RACE reads, gives a single entry per CDR3 protein. The data show about 560,000 distinct CDR3 sequences, less than 25% seen once. This clonotype was detected only a few times. The TCR was taken from an adult woman who had mild COVID-19 (a few samples of this study predate the infection). Cell type and time point are not known. Sample: PBMCs or a T cell subset sorted from them (not recorded which). J is TRBJ2-7 and V is TRBV4-2, with 7 bases lining up with TRBD1. The CDR3 sequence is CASSQDGTGVDEQYF. DNA for the CDR3: TGTGCCAGCAGCCAAGATGGAACAGGGGTAGACGAGCAGTACTTC.